A single sample gave rise to the 30 T cell receptor beta chains below, sequenced in a study of OX40 agonist ivuxolimab in advanced cancers. Here immunoSEQ multiplex PCR was the method, and the copy in TCRdb shows in-frame clones only, minus some. The table includes 65,000 to 75,000 clones, 82% detected once. The source material was CD4+ or CD8+ T cells sorted from blood, sampled in a trial of the OX40 agonist ivuxolimab. These receptors came from an adult with an advanced solid tumor such as melanoma, head and neck, liver or kidney cancer.

CDR3 region: CASSFESYNEQFF. The CDR3 coding sequence is TGTGCCAGCAGTTTTGAGTCCTACAATGAGCAGTTCTTC. This sequence joins TRBV7-2 and TRBJ2-1; unclear D gene. V gave up 6 bases and J gave up 1 base, with 7 bases separating them. CDR1 and CDR2 (germline): SGHTA, FQGNSA. There are 13 residues in the CDR3.

V gene TRBV18 combines with J gene TRBJ1-1, with D possibly matching TRBD1 (5 bases). Trimming took off 8 bases at V and 4 bases at J, with 17 bases between the two ends. The CDR3 extends over 14 amino acids. The germline V gene encodes CDR1 KGHSH and CDR2 LQKENI. The CDR3, as DNA: TGTGCCAGCCCTCCGGCGACAGTTGGCACTGAAGCTTTCTTT. It encodes CASPPATVGTEAFF.

The gene calls are TRBV28 and TRBJ1-4; D perhaps matches TRBD1 (5 bases). Germline assignment: CDR1 MDHEN and CDR2 SYDVKM. The CDR3 is made up of 15 amino acids. Trimming cost V 7 bases and J 7 bases, with 19 bases left between them. The CDR3 is CASTTGRGGSEKLFF. In nucleotides, the CDR3 is TGTGCCAGCACCACGGGTAGGGGTGGAAGTGAAAAACTGTTTTTT.

This clone was detected a few times. V usage is TRBV4-3 and J usage is TRBJ2-3; D is unclear. Trimming cost V 5 bases and J 2 bases, with 8 bases left between them. The CDR3 contains 13 residues. Germline V gene lookup returns CDR1 LGHNA and CDR2 YSLEER. This chain's CDR3 is CASSKRDTDTQYF. The CDR3 bases are TGCGCCAGCAGCAAACGCGACACAGATACGCAGTATTTT.

V usage is TRBV18 and J usage is TRBJ2-5, with 8 bases lining up with TRBD2. V dropped 0 bases and J dropped 2; count of bases not matched to a gene: 17. The length of the CDR3 is 20 residues. Germline values: CDR1 KGHSH, CDR2 LQKENI. CDR3 in DNA: TGTGCCAGCTCACCACCAATAGGACTAGCAGACGCCCTACTTCAAGAGACCCAGTACTTC. Its protein product is CASSPPIGLADALLQETQYF.

The chain is built from TRBV5-8 and TRBJ2-3; D ambiguous. This CDR3 spans 11 amino acids. V was cut by 1 base and J by 6 bases, with 3 bases left in between. Germline CDR1 SGHTS, CDR2 YDEGEE. CDR3 region: CASSLQDTQYF. The CDR3 DNA is TGTGCCAGCAGCTTGCAGGATACGCAGTATTTT. Full variable domain (outside the CDR3, taken from reference TRBV5-8 and TRBJ2-3): EAGVTQSPTHLIKTRGQQATLRCSPISGHTSVYWYQQALGLGLQFLLWYDEGEERNRGNFPPRFSGRQFPNYSSELNVNALELEDSALYLCASSLQDTQYFGPGTRLTVL.

The chain uses TRBV2 and TRBJ2-3; D unresolved. The CDR3 is made up of 12 amino acids. V shed 4 bases and J shed 5 bases, with 7 bases lying between them. Germline CDR1 is SNHLY and CDR2 is FYNNEI. The chain's CDR3 is CASSAPRDTQYF. The CDR3 bases are TGTGCCAGCAGTGCACCGAGAGATACGCAGTATTTT.

DNA for the CDR3: TGTGCCAGCAGTACCCGCTGGGGGACGTACTATGGCTACACCTTC. Translated: CASSTRWGTYYGYTF. This chain joins TRBV28 and TRBJ1-2, with D possibly being TRBD1 (5 bases). The CDR3 totals 15 residues. Germline V CDR1 and CDR2: MDHEN, SYDVKM. V shed 5 bases and J shed 3 bases, with 16 bases lying between them.

The chain has TRBV27 and TRBJ2-7; 10 nucleotides line up with TRBD2. With 6 bases clipped from V and 2 bases from J, the junction kept 4 bases outside the gene matches. Per the germline V gene, CDR1 is MNHEY and CDR2 is SMNVEV (reference sequence). The CDR3 covers 14 residues. The CDR3 loop reads CASRRTSGAYEQYF. The CDR3 DNA follows: TGTGCCAGCAGAAGGACTAGCGGAGCCTACGAGCAGTACTTC.

This chain connects TRBV6-1 to TRBJ2-3; D possibly corresponds to TRBD1 (5 bases). V shed 3 bases and J shed 4 bases, with 11 bases lying between them. There are 14 residues in the CDR3. Germline V gives CDR1 MNHNS, CDR2 SASEGT. The CDR3 DNA is TGTGCCAGCAGTGATGTCCAGGGCGCAGATACGCAGTATTTT. Translation gives CASSDVQGADTQYF.

The rearrangement links TRBV19 to TRBJ1-2; 7 bases align to TRBD1. CDR1 is LNHDA, CDR2 SQIVND, per germline (reference sequence). This CDR3 is 14 amino acids long. The V segment lost 3 bases and the J segment 6 bases; nucleotides outside the gene matches: 7. In DNA, the CDR3 is TGTGCCAGTAGTATCCACAGGGGCGAAAATGGCTACACCTTC. It yields the protein CASSIHRGENGYTF.

The chain is built from TRBV10-2 and TRBJ1-2; no firm D call. From germline, CDR1 is WSHSY and CDR2 SAAADI. Trimming stripped 2 bases from V and 5 bases from J, with 9 bases between. This CDR3 is 13 amino acids long. CDR3 region: CASSELGRYGYTF. The DNA for the CDR3 is TGCGCCAGCAGTGAGCTAGGGCGGTATGGCTACACCTTC.

The J gene is TRBJ1-1, the V gene TRBV6-4; D is ambiguous. The CDR3 extends over 14 amino acids. V gave up 6 bases and J gave up 4 bases, with 15 bases separating them. Germline CDR1 is MRHNA and CDR2 is SNTAGT. The CDR3 DNA sequence: TGTGCCAGCAGAGCCTCGAGGGTGGGCACTGAAGCTTTCTTT. Translation: CASRASRVGTEAFF.

V is TRBV4-3 and J is TRBJ1-6; D not certain. The CDR3 runs 13 residues. Trimming cost V 0 bases and J 19 bases, with 16 bases left between them. Per germline, CDR1 LGHNA and CDR2 YSLEER. This CDR3 is CASSQDLEQPTHF. For the CDR3, the DNA is TGCGCCAGCAGCCAAGATTTGGAACAGCCCACTCACTTT.

This clone was seen a single time. The chain couples TRBV6-6 to TRBJ2-1, with D tentatively TRBD1 or TRBD2 (5 bases each). Trimming removed 0 bases from V and 9 bases from J, with 15 bases in between. The CDR3 consists of 15 residues. Looked up from germline, CDR1 is MNHNY and CDR2 is SVGAGI (reference sequence). CDR3 DNA sequence: TGTGCCAGCAGTTACTCGGGGACGCCAGCAAGTGAGCAGTTCTTC. This sequence encodes CASSYSGTPASEQFF.

This chain connects TRBV29-1 to TRBJ1-2; unclear D gene. V was cut by 2 bases and J by 0 bases, with 7 bases left in between. This CDR3 contains 13 residues. Germline-derived CDR1 and CDR2 are SQVTM and ANQGSEA. CDR3 coding DNA: TGCAGCGTTGAACGCCAGACTAACTATGGCTACACCTTC. It codes for CSVERQTNYGYTF.

The gene calls are TRBV18 and TRBJ1-2; a weak D match, TRBD1 (6 bases). The CDR3 is 13 amino acids. The germline V and J ends were trimmed by 6 bases and 1 base, with 9 bases remaining between them. The germline gives CDR1 KGHSH, CDR2 LQKENI. CDR3 amino acids: CASSEGVNYGYTF. CDR3 sequence (DNA): TGTGCCAGCTCGGAGGGGGTTAACTATGGCTACACCTTC.

This clone was detected only once. The chain combines TRBV2 with TRBJ2-7; the D is unclear. Trimming left V 4 bases short and J 6 bases short, with 13 bases between. Germline V CDR1 and CDR2: SNHLY, FYNNEI. The CDR3 runs 13 residues. CDR3 DNA: TGTGCCAGCAGTGGGTCGTTTGTGTTCGAGCAGTACTTC. Protein product: CASSGSFVFEQYF.

The V and J genes are TRBV28 and TRBJ1-1, with D possibly matching TRBD1 (5 bases). CDR3 length equals 15 residues. Germline values: CDR1 MDHEN, CDR2 SYDVKM. Trimming left V 1 base short and J 5 bases short, with 14 bases between. This chain's CDR3 is CASSLLGASGTEAFF. The CDR3 region has the DNA TGTGCCAGCAGTTTATTAGGGGCTTCGGGGACTGAAGCTTTCTTT.

The chain carries TRBV7-2 and TRBJ2-3; TRBD2 matches 8 bases. The V segment lost 5 bases and the J segment 1 base; nucleotides outside the gene matches: 2. The CDR3 length is 14 residues. Per the germline V gene, CDR1 is SGHTA and CDR2 is FQGNSA. The CDR3 nucleotides are TGTGCCAGCAGCGGTAGCGGGGGCACAGATACGCAGTATTTT. Its protein is CASSGSGGTDTQYF.

The chain uses TRBV14 and TRBJ2-5; D may be TRBD1 (6 bases). The J call may be faulty, since TRBJ2-7 better matches the DNA end. In germline, CDR1 is SGHDN, CDR2 FVKESK. CDR3 length: 13 amino acids. The CDR3 loop reads CASSRRQDNEQYF. Here the CDR3 DNA reads TGTGCCAGCAGCCGACGACAGGACAACGAGCAGTACTTC.

The gene calls are TRBV19 and TRBJ2-5, with 8 bases that match TRBD1. Per the germline V gene, CDR1 is LNHDA and CDR2 is SQIVND (reference sequence). The CDR3 covers 15 residues. The J segment lost 4 bases and the V segment lost 5 bases, leaving 9 bases of the junction unmatched. The CDR3 DNA reads TGTGCCAGTAGTGACCAGGGGGCCCGCGGAGAGACCCAGTACTTC. This codes for CASSDQGARGETQYF.

The chain uses TRBV28 and TRBJ1-4; 8 bases match TRBD1. Germline V gene lookup returns CDR1 MDHEN and CDR2 SYDVKM. This CDR3 comprises 15 residues. V shed 5 bases and J 7 bases; nucleotides not matched to a gene: 9. CDR3 protein: CASSGIDRGSEKLFF. In DNA form, the CDR3 reads TGTGCCAGCAGTGGGATAGACAGGGGTTCTGAAAAACTGTTTTTT.

This clone has more than one count but fewer than ten. The chain uses TRBV6-5 and TRBJ1-1; no reliable D call. This CDR3 contains 12 residues. Deletions cut 2 bases from V and 7 bases from J, with 8 bases between. Germline CDR1 is MNHEY and CDR2 is SVGAGI. The CDR3 nucleotides read TGTGCCAGCAGTTACGGGCGAAGTGAAGCTTTCTTT. Encoded protein: CASSYGRSEAFF.

Remarks on this clone: At one boundary the junction diverges from the germline segment, which might be a read error. The chain carries TRBV5-5 and TRBJ1-1; tentative D call: TRBD1 (6 bases). The germline CDR1 and CDR2 sequences are SGHKS and YYEKEE (reference sequence). The CDR3 totals 13 residues. CDR3 DNA sequence: TGTGCCAGCAGCTTGGATTTCGGAACAGGGCTCATCTTT. Translation: CASSLDFGTGLIF.

CDR3 loop: CASSGWDRGPSGYTF. The CDR3 coding sequence is TGTGCCAGCAGTGGGTGGGACAGGGGGCCGTCTGGCTACACCTTC. The chain uses TRBV6-5 and TRBJ1-2; 12 bases map to TRBD1. The junction had 8 bases not matched to a gene; V was cut back by 5 bases and J by 7 bases. The CDR3 loop spans 15 amino acids. Germline CDR1 and CDR2: MNHEY and SVGAGI.

The V and J genes are TRBV11-2 and TRBJ1-4; maybe TRBD1 (5 bases). Germline CDR1 SGHAT, CDR2 FQNNGV. V gave up 0 bases and J gave up 0 bases, with 11 bases separating them. The CDR3 loop spans 17 amino acids. CDR3 residues: CASSLDGTTATNEKLFF. In DNA, the CDR3 is TGTGCCAGCAGCTTAGACGGGACTACGGCAACTAATGAAAAACTGTTTTTT.

The CDR3, as DNA: TGCAGCGCCTGGACAACCGGCTACACCTTC. Residues: CSAWTTGYTF. The chain links TRBV29-1 to TRBJ1-2; D possibly corresponds to TRBD1 (5 bases). The CDR3 runs 10 residues. Germline values: CDR1 SQVTM, CDR2 ANQGSEA. Trimming removed 7 bases at V and 8 bases at J, with 11 bases between.

The chain uses TRBV9 and TRBJ2-1; tentatively, D is TRBD2 (5 bases). From germline, CDR1 is SGDLS and CDR2 YYNGEE. The V end lost 0 bases, the J end lost 5 bases, and 12 bases lay between the germline ends. The CDR3 loop spans 15 amino acids. CDR3 in amino acids: CASSVVASPHNEQFF. The CDR3 DNA is TGTGCCAGCAGCGTAGTAGCGTCCCCTCACAATGAGCAGTTCTTC.

Here the CDR3 reads CASRFKGDTNEQFF. CDR3 in DNA: TGCGCCAGCAGATTCAAAGGGGATACCAATGAGCAGTTCTTC. The rearrangement uses TRBV5-1 and TRBJ2-1; D is perhaps TRBD1 (5 bases). The CDR3 contains 14 residues. V lost 5 bases to trimming and J lost 6 bases, with 15 bases between them. Germline lookup yields CDR1 SGHRS and CDR2 YFSETQ.